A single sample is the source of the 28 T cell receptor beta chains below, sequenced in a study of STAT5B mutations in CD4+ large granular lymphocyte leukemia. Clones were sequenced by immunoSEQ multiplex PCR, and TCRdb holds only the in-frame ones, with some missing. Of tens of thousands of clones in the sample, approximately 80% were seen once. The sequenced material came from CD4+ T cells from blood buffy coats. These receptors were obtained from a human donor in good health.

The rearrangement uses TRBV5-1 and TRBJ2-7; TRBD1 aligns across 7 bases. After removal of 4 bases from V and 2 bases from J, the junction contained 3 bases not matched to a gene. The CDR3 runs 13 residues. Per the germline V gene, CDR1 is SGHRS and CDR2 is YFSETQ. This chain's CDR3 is CASSPGTAYEQYF. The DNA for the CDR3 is TGCGCCAGCAGCCCTGGGACAGCCTACGAGCAGTACTTC.

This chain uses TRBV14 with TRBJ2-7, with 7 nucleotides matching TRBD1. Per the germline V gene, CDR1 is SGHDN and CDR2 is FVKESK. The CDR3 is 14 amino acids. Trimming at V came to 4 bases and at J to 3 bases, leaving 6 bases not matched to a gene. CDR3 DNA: TGTGCCAGCAGCCTAACAGGGGCATTCTACGAGCAGTACTTC. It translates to CASSLTGAFYEQYF.

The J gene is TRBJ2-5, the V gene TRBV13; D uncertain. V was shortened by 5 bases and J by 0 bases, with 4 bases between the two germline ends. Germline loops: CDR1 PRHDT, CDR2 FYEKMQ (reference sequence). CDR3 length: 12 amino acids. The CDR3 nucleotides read TGTGCCAGCAGCCCCTACCAAGAGACCCAGTACTTC. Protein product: CASSPYQETQYF.

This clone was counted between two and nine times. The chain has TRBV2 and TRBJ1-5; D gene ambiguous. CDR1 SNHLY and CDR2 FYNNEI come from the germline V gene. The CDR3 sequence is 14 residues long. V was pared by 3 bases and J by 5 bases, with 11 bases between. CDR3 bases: TGTGCCAGCAGTGATACTGGTACTGATCAGCCCCAGCATTTT. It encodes CASSDTGTDQPQHF.

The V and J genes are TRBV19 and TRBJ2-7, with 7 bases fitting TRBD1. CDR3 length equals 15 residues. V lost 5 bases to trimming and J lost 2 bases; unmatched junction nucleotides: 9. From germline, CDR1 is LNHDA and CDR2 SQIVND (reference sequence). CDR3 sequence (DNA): TGTGCCAGTAGTCACGCCGGGACAGTACCCTACGAGCAGTACTTC. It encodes CASSHAGTVPYEQYF. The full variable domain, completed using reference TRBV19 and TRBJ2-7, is DGGITQSPKYLFRKEGQNVTLSCEQNLNHDAMYWYRQDPGQGLRLIYYSQIVNDFQKGDIAEGYSVSREKKESFPLTVTSAQKNPTAFYLCASSHAGTVPYEQYFGPGTRLTVT.

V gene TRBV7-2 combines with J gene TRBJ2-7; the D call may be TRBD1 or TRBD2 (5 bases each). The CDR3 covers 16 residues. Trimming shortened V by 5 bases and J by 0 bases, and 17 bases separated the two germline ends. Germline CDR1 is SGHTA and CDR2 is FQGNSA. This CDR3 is CASSRSRDGLSYEQYF. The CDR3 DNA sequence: TGTGCCAGCAGCAGATCCCGGGACGGCCTCTCCTACGAGCAGTACTTC. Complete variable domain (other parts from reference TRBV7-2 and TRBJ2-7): GAGVSQSPSNKVTEKGKDVELRCDPISGHTALYWYRQSLGQGLEFLIYFQGNSAPDKSGLPSDRFSAERTGGSVSTLTIQRTQQEDSAVYLCASSRSRDGLSYEQYFGPGTRLTVT.

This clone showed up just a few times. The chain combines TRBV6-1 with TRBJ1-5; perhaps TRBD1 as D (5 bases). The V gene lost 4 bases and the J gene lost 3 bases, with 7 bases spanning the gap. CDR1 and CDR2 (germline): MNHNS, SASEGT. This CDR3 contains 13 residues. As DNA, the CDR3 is TGTGCCAGCAGTGTAGGGGACAATCAGCCCCAGCATTTT. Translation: CASSVGDNQPQHF.

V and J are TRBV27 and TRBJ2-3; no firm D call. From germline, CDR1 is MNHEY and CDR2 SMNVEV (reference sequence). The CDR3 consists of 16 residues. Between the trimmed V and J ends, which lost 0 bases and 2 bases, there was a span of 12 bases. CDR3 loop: CASSLSGSEDTDTQYF. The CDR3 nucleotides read TGTGCCAGCAGTTTATCAGGGTCAGAGGACACAGATACGCAGTATTTT.

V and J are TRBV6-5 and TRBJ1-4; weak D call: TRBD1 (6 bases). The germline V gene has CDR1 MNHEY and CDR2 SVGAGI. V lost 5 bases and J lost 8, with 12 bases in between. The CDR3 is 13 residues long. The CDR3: CASSRTRGEKLFF. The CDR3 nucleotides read TGTGCCAGCAGTCGGACAAGGGGGGAAAAACTGTTTTTT.

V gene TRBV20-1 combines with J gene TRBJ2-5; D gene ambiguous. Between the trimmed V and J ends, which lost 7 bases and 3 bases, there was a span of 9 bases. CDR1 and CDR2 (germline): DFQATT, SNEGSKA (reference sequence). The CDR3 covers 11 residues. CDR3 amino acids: CSGSEEETQYF. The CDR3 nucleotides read TGCAGTGGTTCTGAGGAAGAGACCCAGTACTTC.

CDR3: CASSPPSGQEQFF. The DNA for the CDR3 is TGTGCCAGCTCACCACCGTCAGGGCAGGAGCAGTTCTTC. V usage is TRBV18 and J usage is TRBJ2-1; the D gene is possibly TRBD1 (5 bases). The CDR3 length is 13 residues. Trimming shortened V by 0 bases and J by 10 bases, and 10 bases separated the two germline ends. CDR1 KGHSH and CDR2 LQKENI come from the germline V gene.

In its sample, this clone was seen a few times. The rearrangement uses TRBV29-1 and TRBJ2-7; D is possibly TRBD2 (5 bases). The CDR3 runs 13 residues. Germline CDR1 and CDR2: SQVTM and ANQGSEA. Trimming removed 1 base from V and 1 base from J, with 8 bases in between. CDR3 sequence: CSVEGRDSYEQYF. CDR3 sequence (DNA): TGCAGCGTTGAAGGACGGGATTCCTACGAGCAGTACTTC.

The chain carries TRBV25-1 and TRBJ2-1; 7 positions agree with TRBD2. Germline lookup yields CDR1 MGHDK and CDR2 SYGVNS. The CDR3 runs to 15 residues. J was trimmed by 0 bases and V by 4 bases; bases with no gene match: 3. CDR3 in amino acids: CASSAAGSSYNEQFF. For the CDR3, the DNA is TGTGCCAGCAGTGCAGCGGGGAGCTCCTACAATGAGCAGTTCTTC.

DNA for the CDR3: TGTGCCAGCTCACCACCAGGGGCAGGAGCTTACGAGCAGTACTTC. Protein: CASSPPGAGAYEQYF. The chain uses TRBV18 and TRBJ2-7; perhaps TRBD1 as D (5 bases). V was clipped by 0 bases and J by 4 bases, with 13 bases between them. Germline values: CDR1 KGHSH, CDR2 LQKENI. The CDR3 runs 15 residues.

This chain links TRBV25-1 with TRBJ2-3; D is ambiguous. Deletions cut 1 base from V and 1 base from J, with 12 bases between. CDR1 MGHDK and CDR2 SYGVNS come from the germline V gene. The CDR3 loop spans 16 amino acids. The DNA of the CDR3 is TGTGCCAGCAGTGAATCGCAATCCGACCGCACAGATACGCAGTATTTT. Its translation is CASSESQSDRTDTQYF.

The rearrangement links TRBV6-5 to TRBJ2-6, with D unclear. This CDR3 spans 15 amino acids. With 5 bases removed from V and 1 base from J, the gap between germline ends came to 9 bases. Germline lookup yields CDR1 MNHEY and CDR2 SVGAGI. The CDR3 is CASSQRVSGANVLTF. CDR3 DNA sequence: TGTGCCAGCAGTCAAAGGGTGTCTGGGGCCAACGTCCTGACTTTC.

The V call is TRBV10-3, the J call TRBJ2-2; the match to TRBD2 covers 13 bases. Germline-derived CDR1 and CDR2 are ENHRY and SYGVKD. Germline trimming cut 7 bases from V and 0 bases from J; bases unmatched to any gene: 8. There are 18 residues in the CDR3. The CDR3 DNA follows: TGTGCCATCACGCGGGGGACTAGCGGGGCCCCGAACACCGGGGAGCTGTTTTTT. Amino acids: CAITRGTSGAPNTGELFF.

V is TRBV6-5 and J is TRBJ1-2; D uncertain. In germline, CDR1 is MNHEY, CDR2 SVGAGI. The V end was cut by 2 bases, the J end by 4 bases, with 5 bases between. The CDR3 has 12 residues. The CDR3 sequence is CASSYSGYGYTF. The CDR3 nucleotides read TGTGCCAGCAGTTACAGCGGCTATGGCTACACCTTC.

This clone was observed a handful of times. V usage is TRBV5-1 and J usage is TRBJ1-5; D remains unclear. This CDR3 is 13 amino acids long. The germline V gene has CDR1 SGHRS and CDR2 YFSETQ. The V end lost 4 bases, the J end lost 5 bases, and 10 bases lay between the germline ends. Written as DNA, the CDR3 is TGCGCCAGCAGCGTTATTCCCGATCAGCCCCAGCATTTT. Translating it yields CASSVIPDQPQHF.

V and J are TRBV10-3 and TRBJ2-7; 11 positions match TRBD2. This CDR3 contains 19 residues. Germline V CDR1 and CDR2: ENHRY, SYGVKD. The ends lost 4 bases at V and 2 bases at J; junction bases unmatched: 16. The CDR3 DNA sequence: TGTGCCATCAGTGGGTCGTTCGGCAGGGGACTAGCGGATCCCTACGAGCAGTACTTC. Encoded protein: CAISGSFGRGLADPYEQYF.

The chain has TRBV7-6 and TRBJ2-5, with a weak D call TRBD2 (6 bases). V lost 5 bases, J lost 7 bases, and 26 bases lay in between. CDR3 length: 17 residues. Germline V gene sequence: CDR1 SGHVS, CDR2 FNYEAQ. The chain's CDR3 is CASSAHPGSGVEGTQYF. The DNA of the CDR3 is TGTGCCAGCAGCGCCCACCCCGGCTCGGGTGTGGAGGGGACCCAGTACTTC. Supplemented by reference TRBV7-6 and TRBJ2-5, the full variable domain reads GAGVSQSPRYKVTKRGQDVALRCDPISGHVSLYWYRQALGQGPEFLTYFNYEAQQDKSGLPNDRFSAERPEGSISTLTIQRTEQRDSAMYRCASSAHPGSGVEGTQYFGPGTRLLVL.

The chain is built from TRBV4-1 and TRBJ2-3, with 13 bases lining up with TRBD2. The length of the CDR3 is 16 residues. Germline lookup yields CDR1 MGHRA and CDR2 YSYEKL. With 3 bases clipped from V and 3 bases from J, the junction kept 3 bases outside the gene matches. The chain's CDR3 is CASSHGTSGTTDTQYF. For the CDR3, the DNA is TGCGCCAGCAGCCACGGGACTAGCGGGACGACAGATACGCAGTATTTT.

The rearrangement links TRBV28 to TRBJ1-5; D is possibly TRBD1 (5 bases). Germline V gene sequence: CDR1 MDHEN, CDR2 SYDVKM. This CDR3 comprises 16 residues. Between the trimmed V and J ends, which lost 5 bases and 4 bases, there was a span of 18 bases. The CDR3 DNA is TGTGCCAGCAGTCGAGTGAGGGCCGGGGGGAATCAGCCCCAGCATTTT. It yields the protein CASSRVRAGGNQPQHF. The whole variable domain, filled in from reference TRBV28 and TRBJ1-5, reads DVKVTQSSRYLVKRTGEKVFLECVQDMDHENMFWYRQDPGLGLRLIYFSYDVKMKEKGDIPEGYSVSREKKERFSLILESASTNQTSMYLCASSRVRAGGNQPQHFGDGTRLSIL.

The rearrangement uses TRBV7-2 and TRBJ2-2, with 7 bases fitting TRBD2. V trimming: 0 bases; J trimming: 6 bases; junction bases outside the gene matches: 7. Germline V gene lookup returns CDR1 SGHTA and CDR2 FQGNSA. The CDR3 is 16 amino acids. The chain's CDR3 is CASSLAPGGRSGELFF. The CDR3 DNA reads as TGTGCCAGCAGCTTAGCACCCGGGGGGAGGTCCGGGGAGCTGTTTTTT.

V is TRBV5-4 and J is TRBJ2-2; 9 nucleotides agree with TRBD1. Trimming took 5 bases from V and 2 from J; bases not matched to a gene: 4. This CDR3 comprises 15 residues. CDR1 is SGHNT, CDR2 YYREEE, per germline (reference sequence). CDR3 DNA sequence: TGTGCCAGCAGGACGGGACAGGGTAACACCGGGGAGCTGTTTTTT. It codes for CASRTGQGNTGELFF.

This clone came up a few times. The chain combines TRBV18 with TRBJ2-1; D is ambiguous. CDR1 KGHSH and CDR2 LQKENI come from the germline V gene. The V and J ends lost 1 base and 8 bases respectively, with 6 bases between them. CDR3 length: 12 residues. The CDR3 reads CASSPQNHEQFF. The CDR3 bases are TGTGCCAGCTCACCACAGAACCATGAGCAGTTCTTC.

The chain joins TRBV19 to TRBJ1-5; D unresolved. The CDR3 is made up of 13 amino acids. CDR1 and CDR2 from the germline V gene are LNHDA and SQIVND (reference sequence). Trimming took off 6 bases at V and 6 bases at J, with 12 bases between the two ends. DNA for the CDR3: TGTGCCAGTAGCGTACAGCCACTTCAGCCCCAGCATTTT. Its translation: CASSVQPLQPQHF.

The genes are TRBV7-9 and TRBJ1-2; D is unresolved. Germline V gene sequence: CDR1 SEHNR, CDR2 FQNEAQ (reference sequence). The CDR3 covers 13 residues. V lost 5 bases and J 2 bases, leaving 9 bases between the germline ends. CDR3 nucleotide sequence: TGTGCCAGCAGCCCCGAGTCCAACTATGGCTACACCTTC. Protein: CASSPESNYGYTF. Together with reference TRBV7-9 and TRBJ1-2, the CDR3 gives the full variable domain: DTGVSQNPRHKITKRGQNVTFRCDPISEHNRLYWYRQTLGQGPEFLTYFQNEAQLEKSRLLSDRFSAERPKGSFSTLEIQRTEQGDSAMYLCASSPESNYGYTFGSGTRLTVV.